The clone carrying this TCR beta chain was seen ten or more times. J gave up 4 bases and V 0 bases, and 5 bases lay outside the gene matches. Per germline, CDR1 SGHAT and CDR2 FQNNGV. The CDR3 sequence is 16 residues long. The sample comes from a study of regulatory T cells in long-lasting Graves disease. In building TCR beta libraries, iRepertoire HTBI primers were used together with Arm-PCR of CDR3 regions. TCRdb called the multiplex PCR reads again in MiXCR, with one record for every CDR3 protein. This sample yields 350,000 to 500,000 distinct CDR3 sequences, of which less than 15% are seen a single time; more than 15% belongs to the top ten. Regarding time point: newly diagnosed GD, antithyroid drugs for less than 3 months. With RNA extracted from PBMCs as input, the TCR library was made. These data also formed part of another study, on T cells in Graves' hyperthyroidism and ophthalmopathy.

The J gene is TRBJ2-1, the V gene TRBV11-2, with TRBD2 identical over 8 bases. Sequenced here: peripheral blood mononuclear cells (PBMCs), sampled at new diagnosis, from a patient treated with antithyroid drugs. The source is a woman aged 45-65 years with Graves disease. CDR3 loop: CASSLDPGGGYNEQFF. CDR3 in DNA: TGTGCCAGCAGCTTAGATCCGGGCGGGGGGTACAATGAGCAGTTCTTC.